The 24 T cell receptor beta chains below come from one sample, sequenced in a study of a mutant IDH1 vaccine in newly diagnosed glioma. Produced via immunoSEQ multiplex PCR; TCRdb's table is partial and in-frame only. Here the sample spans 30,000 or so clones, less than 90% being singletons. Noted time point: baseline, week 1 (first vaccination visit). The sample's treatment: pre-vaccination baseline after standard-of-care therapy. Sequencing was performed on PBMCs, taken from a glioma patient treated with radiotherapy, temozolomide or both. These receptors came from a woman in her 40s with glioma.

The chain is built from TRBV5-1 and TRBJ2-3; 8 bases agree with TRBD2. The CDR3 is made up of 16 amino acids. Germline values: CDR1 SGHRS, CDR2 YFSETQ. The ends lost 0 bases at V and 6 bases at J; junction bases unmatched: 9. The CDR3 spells CASSLVGSGNVDTQYF. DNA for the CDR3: TGCGCCAGCAGCTTGGTAGGTAGCGGGAATGTGGATACGCAGTATTTT. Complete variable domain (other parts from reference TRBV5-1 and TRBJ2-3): KAGVTQTPRYLIKTRGQQVTLSCSPISGHRSVSWYQQTPGQGLQFLFEYFSETQRNKGNFPGRFSGRQFSNSRSEMNVSTLELGDSALYLCASSLVGSGNVDTQYFGPGTRLTVL.

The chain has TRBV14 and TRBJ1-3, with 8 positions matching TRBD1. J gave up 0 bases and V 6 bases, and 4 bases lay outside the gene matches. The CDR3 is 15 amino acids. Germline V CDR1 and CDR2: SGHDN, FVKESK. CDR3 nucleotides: TGTGCCAGCAGTTACAGGGGGGCCTCTGGAAACACCATATATTTT. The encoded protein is CASSYRGASGNTIYF.

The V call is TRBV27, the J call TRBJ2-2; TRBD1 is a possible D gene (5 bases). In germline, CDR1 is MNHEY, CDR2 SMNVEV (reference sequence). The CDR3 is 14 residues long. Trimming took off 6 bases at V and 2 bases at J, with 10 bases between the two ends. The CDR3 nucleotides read TGTGCCAGCAGATGGCAGGGAAACACCGGGGAGCTGTTTTTT. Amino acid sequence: CASRWQGNTGELFF.

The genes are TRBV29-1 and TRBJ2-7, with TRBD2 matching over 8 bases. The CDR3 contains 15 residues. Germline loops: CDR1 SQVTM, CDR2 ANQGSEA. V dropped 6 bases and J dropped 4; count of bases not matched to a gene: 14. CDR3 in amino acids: CSVRFKAGGLYEQYF. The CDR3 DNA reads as TGCAGCGTCCGTTTTAAGGCGGGGGGACTATACGAGCAGTACTTC.

The CDR3 sequence is CASSRGGGVQEETQYF. As DNA, the CDR3 is TGTGCCAGCAGCCGAGGCGGCGGGGTACAGGAGGAGACCCAGTACTTC. The chain uses TRBV7-9 and TRBJ2-5, with a weak D call TRBD2 (6 bases). V was shortened by 5 bases and J by 5 bases, with 21 bases between the two germline ends. In germline, CDR1 is SEHNR, CDR2 FQNEAQ (reference sequence). The CDR3 extends over 16 amino acids. Full variable domain (outside the CDR3, taken from reference TRBV7-9 and TRBJ2-5): DTGVSQNPRHKITKRGQNVTFRCDPISEHNRLYWYRQTLGQGPEFLTYFQNEAQLEKSRLLSDRFSAERPKGSFSTLEIQRTEQGDSAMYLCASSRGGGVQEETQYFGPGTRLLVL.

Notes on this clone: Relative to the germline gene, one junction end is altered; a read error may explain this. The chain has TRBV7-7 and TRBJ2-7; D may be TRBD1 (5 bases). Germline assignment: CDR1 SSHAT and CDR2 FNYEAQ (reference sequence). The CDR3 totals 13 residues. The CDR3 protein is CASSLARGDEQYF. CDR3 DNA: TGTGCTAGCAGCTTAGCAAGGGGCGACGAGCAGTACTTC.

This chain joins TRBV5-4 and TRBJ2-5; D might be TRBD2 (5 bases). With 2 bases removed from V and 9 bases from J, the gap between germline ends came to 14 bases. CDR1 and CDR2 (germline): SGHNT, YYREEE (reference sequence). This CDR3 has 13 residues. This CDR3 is CASSFDPPGAQYF. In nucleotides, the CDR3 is TGTGCCAGCAGCTTCGACCCCCCCGGGGCCCAGTACTTC.

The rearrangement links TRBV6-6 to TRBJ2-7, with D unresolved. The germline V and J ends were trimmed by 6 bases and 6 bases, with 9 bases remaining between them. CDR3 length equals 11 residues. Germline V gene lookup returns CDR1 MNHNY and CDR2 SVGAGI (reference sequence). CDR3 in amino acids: CASRVGFEQYF. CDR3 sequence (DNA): TGTGCCAGCAGGGTAGGGTTCGAGCAGTACTTC.

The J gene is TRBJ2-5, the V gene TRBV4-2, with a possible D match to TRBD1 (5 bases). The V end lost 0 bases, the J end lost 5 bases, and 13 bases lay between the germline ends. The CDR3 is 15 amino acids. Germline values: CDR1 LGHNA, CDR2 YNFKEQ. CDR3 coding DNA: TGTGCCAGCAGCCAAGATTCAGGGCCTGGGGAGACCCAGTACTTC. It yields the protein CASSQDSGPGETQYF.

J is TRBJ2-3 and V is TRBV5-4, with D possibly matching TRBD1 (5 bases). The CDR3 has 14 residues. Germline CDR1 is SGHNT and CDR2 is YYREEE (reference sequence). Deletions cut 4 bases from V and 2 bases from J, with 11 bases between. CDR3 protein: CASSAVRATDTQYF. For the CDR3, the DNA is TGTGCCAGCAGCGCAGTCAGGGCCACAGATACGCAGTATTTT.

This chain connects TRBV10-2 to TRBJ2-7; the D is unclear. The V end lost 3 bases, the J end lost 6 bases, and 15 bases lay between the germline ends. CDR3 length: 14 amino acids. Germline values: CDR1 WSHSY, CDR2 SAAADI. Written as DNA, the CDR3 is TGCGCCAGCAGTGATCCGTGGATCAGTATCGAGCAGTACTTC. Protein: CASSDPWISIEQYF.

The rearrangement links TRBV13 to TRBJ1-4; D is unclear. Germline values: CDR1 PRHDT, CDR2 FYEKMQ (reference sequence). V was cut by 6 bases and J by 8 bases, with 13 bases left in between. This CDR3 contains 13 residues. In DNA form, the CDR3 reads TGTGCCAGCAGGGGAAGGGTTCAAGAAAAACTGTTTTTT. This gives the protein CASRGRVQEKLFF.

CDR3 bases: TGTGCCAGCAGCAGGGGCCTCGCATTTCCCTACGAGCAGTACTTC. Amino acid sequence: CASSRGLAFPYEQYF. This chain links TRBV21-1 with TRBJ2-7; the table's TRBD1 call for D was not verified on the DNA. TRBV21-1 is labeled a pseudogene. The CDR3 loop spans 15 amino acids.

The DNA of the CDR3 is TGTGCCAGCATCCGGGACTCCCAAGAGACCCAGTACTTC. As protein: CASIRDSQETQYF. The chain recombines TRBV6-6 with TRBJ2-5; possibly TRBD2 for D (6 bases). V was clipped by 7 bases and J by 1 base, with 10 bases between them. From germline, CDR1 is MNHNY and CDR2 SVGAGI (reference sequence). The CDR3 runs 13 residues.

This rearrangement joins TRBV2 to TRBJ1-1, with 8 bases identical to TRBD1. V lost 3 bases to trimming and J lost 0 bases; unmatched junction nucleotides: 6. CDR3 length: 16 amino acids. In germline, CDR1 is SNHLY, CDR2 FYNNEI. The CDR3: CASSDWSGGLNTEAFF. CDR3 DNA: TGTGCCAGCAGTGATTGGTCAGGGGGCCTGAACACTGAAGCTTTCTTT.

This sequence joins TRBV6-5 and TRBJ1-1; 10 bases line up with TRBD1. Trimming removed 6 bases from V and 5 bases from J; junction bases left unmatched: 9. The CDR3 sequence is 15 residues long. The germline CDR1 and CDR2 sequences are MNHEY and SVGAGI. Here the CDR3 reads CASSYGTGVVTEAFF. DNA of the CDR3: TGTGCCAGCAGCTACGGGACAGGGGTGGTAACTGAAGCTTTCTTT.

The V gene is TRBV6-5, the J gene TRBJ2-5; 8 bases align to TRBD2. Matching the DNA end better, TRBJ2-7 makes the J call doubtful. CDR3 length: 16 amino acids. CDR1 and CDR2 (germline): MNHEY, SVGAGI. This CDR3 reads CASSYSTGGASYEQYF. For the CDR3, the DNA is TGTGCCAGCAGTTACTCGACGGGGGGGGCCTCCTACGAGCAGTACTTC.

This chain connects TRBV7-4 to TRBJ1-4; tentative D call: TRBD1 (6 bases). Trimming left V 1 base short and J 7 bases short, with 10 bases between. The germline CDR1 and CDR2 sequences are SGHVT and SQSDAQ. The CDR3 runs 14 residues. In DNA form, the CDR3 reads TGTGCCAGCAGCTTAGGGGGGCGGAGTGAAAAACTGTTTTTT. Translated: CASSLGGRSEKLFF. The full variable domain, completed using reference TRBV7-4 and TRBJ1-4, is GAGVSQSPRYKVAKRGRDVALRCDSISGHVTLYWYRQTLGQGSEVLTYSQSDAQRDKSGRPSGRFSAERPERSVSTLKIQRTEQGDSAVYLCASSLGGRSEKLFFGSGTQLSVL.

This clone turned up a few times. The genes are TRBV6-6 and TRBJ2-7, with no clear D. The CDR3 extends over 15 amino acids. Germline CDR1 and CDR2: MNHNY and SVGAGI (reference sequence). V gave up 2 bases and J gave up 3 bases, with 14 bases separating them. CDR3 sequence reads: CASSYPGLSGYEQYF. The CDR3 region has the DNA TGTGCCAGCAGTTACCCCGGGCTCTCAGGCTACGAGCAGTACTTC.

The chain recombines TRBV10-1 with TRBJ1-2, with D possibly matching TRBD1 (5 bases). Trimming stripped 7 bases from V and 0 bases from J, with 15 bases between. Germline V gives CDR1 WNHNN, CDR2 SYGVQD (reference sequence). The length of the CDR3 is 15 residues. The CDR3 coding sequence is TGCGCCAGCAACCTGCCGGGGGGATCTAACTATGGCTACACCTTC. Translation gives CASNLPGGSNYGYTF.

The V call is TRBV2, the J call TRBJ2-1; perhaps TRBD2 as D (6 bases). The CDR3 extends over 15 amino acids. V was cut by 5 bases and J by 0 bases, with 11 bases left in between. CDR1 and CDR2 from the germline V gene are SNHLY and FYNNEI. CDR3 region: CASSIAVSSYNEQFF. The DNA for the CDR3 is TGTGCCAGCAGTATAGCGGTTAGCTCCTACAATGAGCAGTTCTTC.

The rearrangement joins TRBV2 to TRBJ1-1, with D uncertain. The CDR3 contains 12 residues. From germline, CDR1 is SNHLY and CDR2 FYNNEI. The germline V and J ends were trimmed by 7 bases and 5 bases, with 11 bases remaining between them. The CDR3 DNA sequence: TGTGCCAGCACTGACCGAGGGACTGAAGCTTTCTTT. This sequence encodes CASTDRGTEAFF.

CDR3 residues: CASSLKSSRGNEQFF. DNA for the CDR3: TGCGCCAGCAGCTTAAAAAGCTCGCGGGGGAATGAGCAGTTCTTC. The rearrangement links TRBV5-1 to TRBJ2-1; 7 bases fit TRBD2. Germline CDR1 reads SGHRS; CDR2 reads YFSETQ. V shed 2 bases and J 7 bases; nucleotides not matched to a gene: 9. The CDR3 has 15 residues.

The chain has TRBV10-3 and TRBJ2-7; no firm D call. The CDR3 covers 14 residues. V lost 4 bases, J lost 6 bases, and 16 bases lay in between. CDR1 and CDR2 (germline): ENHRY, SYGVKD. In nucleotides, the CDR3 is TGTGCCATCAGTGGGCGGAGTCCGGAAGGCGAGCAGTACTTC. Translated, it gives CAISGRSPEGEQYF.